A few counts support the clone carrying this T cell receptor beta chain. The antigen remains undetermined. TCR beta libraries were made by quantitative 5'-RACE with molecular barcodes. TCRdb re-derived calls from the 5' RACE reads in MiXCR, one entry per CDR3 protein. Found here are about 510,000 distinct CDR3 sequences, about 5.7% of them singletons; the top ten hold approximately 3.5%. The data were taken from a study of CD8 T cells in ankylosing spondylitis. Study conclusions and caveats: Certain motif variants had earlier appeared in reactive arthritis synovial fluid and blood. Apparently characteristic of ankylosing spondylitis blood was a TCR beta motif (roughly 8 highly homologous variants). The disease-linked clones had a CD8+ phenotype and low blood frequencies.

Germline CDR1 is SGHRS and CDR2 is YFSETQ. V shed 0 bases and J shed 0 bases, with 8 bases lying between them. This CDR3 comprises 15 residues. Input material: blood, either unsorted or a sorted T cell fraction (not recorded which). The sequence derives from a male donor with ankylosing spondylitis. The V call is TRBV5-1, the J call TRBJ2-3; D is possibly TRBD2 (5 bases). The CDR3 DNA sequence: TGCGCCAGCAGCTTGGGACTAACCAGCACAGATACGCAGTATTTT. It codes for CASSLGLTSTDTQYF.